These 21 T cell receptor beta chains originate from one sample sequenced in a study of blood T cell repertoires in COVID-19. The assay was immunoSEQ multiplex PCR, and TCRdb's table has in-frame clones only and misses some. The data show fewer than 200,000 clones, less than 90% seen once. Sequencing was done on a sample of PBMCs or T cells enriched from blood (not recorded which). These receptors all stem from a woman aged 25-40 years who had been exposed to COVID-19.

This clone was seen once. CDR3 DNA: TGTGCCAGCAGCCAAACTCGACATCTGAACACTGAAGCTTTCTTT. The encoded protein is CASSQTRHLNTEAFF. V and J are TRBV14 and TRBJ1-1; D unclear. The CDR3 has 15 amino acids. V gave up 2 bases and J gave up 0 bases, with 10 bases separating them. Germline CDR1 SGHDN, CDR2 FVKESK.

The rearrangement joins TRBV7-9 to TRBJ2-3; a possible D gene is TRBD2 (5 bases). Trimming stripped 5 bases from V and 1 base from J, with 10 bases between. Germline-derived CDR1 and CDR2 are SEHNR and FQNEAQ (reference sequence). The CDR3 contains 14 residues. The CDR3 DNA follows: TGTGCCAGCAGCCTGACCGGGGGCACAGATACGCAGTATTTT. This gives the protein CASSLTGGTDTQYF. Full variable domain (rest looked up from reference TRBV7-9 and TRBJ2-3): DTGVSQNPRHKITKRGQNVTFRCDPISEHNRLYWYRQTLGQGPEFLTYFQNEAQLEKSRLLSDRFSAERPKGSFSTLEIQRTEQGDSAMYLCASSLTGGTDTQYFGPGTRLTVL.

This clone came up once. The chain carries TRBV10-3 and TRBJ1-1; D may be TRBD1 (5 bases). This CDR3 region has 15 residues. With 6 bases removed from V and 0 bases from J, the gap between germline ends came to 14 bases. Germline V gene data show CDR1 as ENHRY and CDR2 as SYGVKD. The CDR3 DNA sequence: TGTGCCATCAGGGAACAGGTTCTCATGAACACTGAAGCTTTCTTT. It yields the protein CAIREQVLMNTEAFF.

The chain couples TRBV23-1 to TRBJ2-1; D may be TRBD1 (6 bases). TRBV23-1 is placed among ORFs of uncertain function. Trimming cost V 3 bases and J 5 bases, with 17 bases left between them. This CDR3 spans 16 amino acids. The CDR3 DNA sequence: TGCGCCAGCAGTCACTCTACAGGGATTGGAAACAATGAGCAGTTCTTC. This encodes CASSHSTGIGNNEQFF.

This clone was found a few times. The chain is built from TRBV24-1 and TRBJ2-3; TRBD2 matches 11 bases. The CDR3 contains 18 residues. Germline V lookup: CDR1 KGHDR, CDR2 SFDVKD. After removal of 4 bases from V and 2 bases from J, the junction contained 10 bases not matched to a gene. CDR3 region: CATSEPTSGGHPTDTQYF. The CDR3 DNA is TGTGCCACCAGTGAGCCCACTAGCGGGGGCCATCCCACAGATACGCAGTATTTT.

The chain joins TRBV15 to TRBJ1-3; D gene uncertain. V was pared by 2 bases and J by 5 bases, with 13 bases between. This CDR3 has 15 residues. CDR1 LNHNV and CDR2 YYDKDF come from the germline V gene (reference sequence). CDR3 in amino acids: CATSRPTGGRNTIYF. The CDR3 bases are TGTGCCACCAGCAGACCGACTGGAGGGAGAAACACCATATATTTT.

The chain combines TRBV3-1 (or the pseudogene TRBV3-2) with TRBJ1-5, with a weak D call TRBD1 (6 bases). CDR1 LGHDT and CDR2 YNNKEL come from the germline V gene (reference sequence). The CDR3 totals 14 residues. Trimming took 4 bases from V and 3 from J, leaving 10 bases between them. DNA of the CDR3: TGTGCCAGCAGCCGTGGACAGTTCAATCAGCCCCAGCATTTT. This gives the protein CASSRGQFNQPQHF.

Remarks on this clone: The junction shows a germline mismatch at one end, possibly a read error. This chain joins TRBV7-7 and TRBJ2-3; D is ambiguous. Germline V gene data show CDR1 as SSHAT and CDR2 as FNYEAQ (reference sequence). CDR3 size: 13 residues. CDR3 nucleotides: TGTGCTAGCAGCCTGATCCCAGCAGATACGCAGTATTTT. Protein: CASSLIPADTQYF.

This sequence joins TRBV5-1 and TRBJ1-1; 11 bases align to TRBD1. Germline V gene sequence: CDR1 SGHRS, CDR2 YFSETQ. J lost 0 bases, V lost 4 bases, and 8 bases had no gene match. The CDR3 length is 17 residues. The CDR3 region is CASSPGQGALMNTEAFF. The CDR3 nucleotides are TGCGCCAGCAGCCCCGGACAGGGGGCGCTTATGAACACTGAAGCTTTCTTT.

The chain links TRBV3-1 (or the pseudogene TRBV3-2) to TRBJ1-1; unclear D gene. V was pared by 4 bases and J by 3 bases, with 12 bases between. CDR3 length: 14 amino acids. CDR1 LGHDT and CDR2 YNNKEL come from the germline V gene (reference sequence). This CDR3 is CASSPSGVDTEAFF. As DNA, the CDR3 is TGTGCCAGCAGCCCTTCCGGTGTGGACACTGAAGCTTTCTTT.

This chain connects TRBV2 to TRBJ1-1; D not certain. The V gene lost 5 bases and the J gene lost 2 bases, with 15 bases spanning the gap. Germline CDR1 is SNHLY and CDR2 is FYNNEI. This CDR3 region has 15 residues. The CDR3 DNA reads TGTGCCAGCAGTAAGGAGGTCAGGAGCAACACTGAAGCTTTCTTT. Translated, it gives CASSKEVRSNTEAFF.

This clone was detected once. The J gene is TRBJ1-5, the V gene TRBV5-1; 8 positions agree with TRBD1. V was pared by 4 bases and J by 3 bases, with 6 bases of the junction left unmatched. CDR3 length: 15 residues. Germline values: CDR1 SGHRS, CDR2 YFSETQ. The CDR3 loop reads CASSPQTGDNQPQHF. The CDR3 DNA sequence: TGCGCCAGCAGCCCACAGACAGGGGACAATCAGCCCCAGCATTTT.

This chain joins TRBV19 and TRBJ2-2; 9 bases align to TRBD2. Losses at the gene ends were 3 bases for V and 4 bases for J; bases not matched to a gene: 12. Germline V gene sequence: CDR1 LNHDA, CDR2 SQIVND (reference sequence). This CDR3 spans 18 amino acids. The CDR3 DNA follows: TGTGCCAGTAGTATTTTTGGCCTCCAGCGGGGGGCCACCGGGGAGCTGTTTTTT. Translating gives CASSIFGLQRGATGELFF.

This clone was seen once. The rearrangement joins TRBV7-2 to TRBJ1-2; TRBD1 matches at 8 bases. This CDR3 is built from 14 residues. J lost 4 bases, V lost 4 bases, and 5 bases had no gene match. CDR1 and CDR2 (germline): SGHTA, FQGNSA. CDR3 DNA: TGTGCCAGCAGCTCGCGACAGGGGAGCTATGGCTACACCTTC. It specifies CASSSRQGSYGYTF.

CDR3: CASSLAGPTAKNIQYF. CDR3 nucleotide sequence: TGTGCCAGCAGCTTGGCAGGGCCTACGGCCAAAAACATTCAGTACTTC. This chain joins TRBV5-4 and TRBJ2-4; D is perhaps TRBD1 (5 bases). With 0 bases removed from V and 1 base from J, the gap between germline ends came to 11 bases. CDR1 and CDR2 from the germline V gene are SGHNT and YYREEE (reference sequence). This CDR3 comprises 16 residues.

This chain joins TRBV6-5 and TRBJ1-2; TRBD1 might be the D (5 bases). Deletions cut 4 bases from V and 8 bases from J, with 11 bases between. The CDR3 sequence is 12 residues long. Per the germline V gene, CDR1 is MNHEY and CDR2 is SVGAGI. DNA of the CDR3: TGTGCCAGCAGTTCCCAGGGAGGAGGCTACACCTTC. Its protein product is CASSSQGGGYTF.

V gene TRBV5-4 combines with J gene TRBJ2-7, with TRBD1 identical over 7 bases. Germline loops: CDR1 SGHNT, CDR2 YYREEE (reference sequence). V gave up 4 bases and J gave up 2 bases; unmatched junction bases: 6. This CDR3 is built from 14 residues. The CDR3 region is CASSPTGQPYEQYF. The CDR3 nucleotides read TGTGCCAGCAGCCCCACGGGACAGCCCTACGAGCAGTACTTC.

For this clone: Within the sample, other DNA sequences also encode this same CDR3. This chain uses TRBV7-8 with TRBJ1-2; 8 nucleotides line up with TRBD1. Losses at the gene ends were 5 bases for V and 8 bases for J; bases not matched to a gene: 4. The CDR3 consists of 12 residues. CDR1 is SGHVS, CDR2 FQNEAQ, per germline. CDR3 sequence: CASSPAGGGYTF. The CDR3 DNA reads as TGTGCCAGCAGCCCAGCAGGGGGCGGCTACACCTTC.

The V call is TRBV14, the J call TRBJ1-6; tentative D call: TRBD1 (5 bases). Germline V gives CDR1 SGHDN, CDR2 FVKESK. The CDR3 has 13 residues. Trimming took 7 bases from V and 13 from J, leaving 17 bases between them. In nucleotides, the CDR3 is TGTGCCAGCAACCCCACAGGCGGCTCGCCCCTCCACTTT. Protein sequence: CASNPTGGSPLHF.

The rearrangement joins TRBV2 to TRBJ1-1, with D perhaps TRBD1 (6 bases). The CDR3 runs 15 residues. Trimming cost V 4 bases and J 4 bases, with 16 bases left between them. The germline V gene encodes CDR1 SNHLY and CDR2 FYNNEI. The CDR3 DNA is TGTGCCAGCAGTGGGGAGGGGGGGCGATTCACTGAAGCTTTCTTT. Amino acids: CASSGEGGRFTEAFF.

V is TRBV4-3 and J is TRBJ2-1, with a weak D call TRBD1 (7 bases). V dropped 0 bases and J dropped 9 bases, with 18 bases sitting between them. CDR1 is LGHNA, CDR2 YSLEER, per germline. The CDR3 totals 16 residues. CDR3 in DNA: TGCGCCAGCAGCCAAGACCCAGGGGGGATTACCGGTGAGCAGTTCTTC. This sequence encodes CASSQDPGGITGEQFF.